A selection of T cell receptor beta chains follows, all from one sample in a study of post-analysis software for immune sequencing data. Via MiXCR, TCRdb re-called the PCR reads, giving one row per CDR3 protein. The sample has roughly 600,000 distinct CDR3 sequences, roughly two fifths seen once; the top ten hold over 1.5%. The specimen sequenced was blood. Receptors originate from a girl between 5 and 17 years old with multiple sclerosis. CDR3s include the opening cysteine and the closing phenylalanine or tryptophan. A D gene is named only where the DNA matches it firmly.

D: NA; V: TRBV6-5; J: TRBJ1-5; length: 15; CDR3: CASSYSVGSNQPQHF
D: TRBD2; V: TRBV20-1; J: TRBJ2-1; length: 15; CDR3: CSTTVVAGGWNEQFF
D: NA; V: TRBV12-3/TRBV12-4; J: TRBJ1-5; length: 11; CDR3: CASTQQGPQHF
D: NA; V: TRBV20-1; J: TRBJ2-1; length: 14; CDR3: CSANTGLGDNEQFF
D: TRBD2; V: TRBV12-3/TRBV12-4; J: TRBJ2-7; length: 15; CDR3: CASSLTSGTSYEQYF
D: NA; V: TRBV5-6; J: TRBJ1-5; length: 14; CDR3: CASSLTGANQPQHF
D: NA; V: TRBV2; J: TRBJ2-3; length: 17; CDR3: CASSEAGTTASTDTQYF
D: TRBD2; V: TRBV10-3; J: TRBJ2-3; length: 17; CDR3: CAISVTAGSGISDTQYF
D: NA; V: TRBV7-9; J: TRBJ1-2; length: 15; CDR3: CASSPGGGGNYGYTF
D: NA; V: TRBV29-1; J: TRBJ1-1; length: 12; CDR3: CSVDLGIGEAFF
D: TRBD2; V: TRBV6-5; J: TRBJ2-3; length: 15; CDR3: CASSYSGLAADTQYF
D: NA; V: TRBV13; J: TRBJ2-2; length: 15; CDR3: CASSEGLENTGELFF
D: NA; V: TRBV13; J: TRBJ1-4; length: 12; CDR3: CASSYLREKLFF
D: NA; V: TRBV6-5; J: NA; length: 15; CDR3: CASSYSATAAYEQYF
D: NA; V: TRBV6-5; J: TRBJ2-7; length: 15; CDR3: CASSRSGGSYNEQYF
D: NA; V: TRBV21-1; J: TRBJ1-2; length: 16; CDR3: CASSKHYRDRDYGYTF
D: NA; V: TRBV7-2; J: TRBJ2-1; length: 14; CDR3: CASSSPGFRNEQFF
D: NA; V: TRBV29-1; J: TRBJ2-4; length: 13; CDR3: CSVEKPEGNIQYF
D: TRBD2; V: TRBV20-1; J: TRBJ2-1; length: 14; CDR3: CSASLLAGYNEQFF
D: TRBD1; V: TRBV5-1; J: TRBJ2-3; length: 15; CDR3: CASSLPGQGIDTQYF
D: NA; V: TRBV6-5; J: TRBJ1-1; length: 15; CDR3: CASSYHRDKGREAFF
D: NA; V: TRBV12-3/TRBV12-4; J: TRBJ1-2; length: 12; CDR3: CASTLDYYGDTF
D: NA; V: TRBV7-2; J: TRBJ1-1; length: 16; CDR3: CASSLGLVGMNTEAFF
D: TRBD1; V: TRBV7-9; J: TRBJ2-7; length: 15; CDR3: CASSLGTGGLYEQYF
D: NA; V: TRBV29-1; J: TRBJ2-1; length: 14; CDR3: CSGEAGAKRDEQFF
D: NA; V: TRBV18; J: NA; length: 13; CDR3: CASPLQARDEQYF
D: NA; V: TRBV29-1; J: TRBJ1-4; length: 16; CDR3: CSVEDQMAHGDEKLFF
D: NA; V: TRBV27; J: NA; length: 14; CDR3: CASSLGDNRDIQYF
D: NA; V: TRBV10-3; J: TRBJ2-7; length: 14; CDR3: CAISPLGSTYEQYF
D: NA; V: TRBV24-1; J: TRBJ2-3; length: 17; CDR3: CATSDSRRADRTDTQYF
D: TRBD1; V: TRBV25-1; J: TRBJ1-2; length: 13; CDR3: CASSGQGARGYTF
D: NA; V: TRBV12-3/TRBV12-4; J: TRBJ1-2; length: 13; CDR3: CASSHKVGRGYTF